This TCR beta chain was documented in a study of T cells in Graves' hyperthyroidism and ophthalmopathy. Authors of the study amplified TCR beta CDR3 regions from RNA transcripts. First-round RT-PCR with HTBI primers amplified the TCR CDR3 region. TCRdb ran MiXCR on the multiplex PCR reads and lists one entry per CDR3 protein. The table includes around 430,000 distinct CDR3 sequences, under 15% detected once. The CDR3 loop spans 18 amino acids. V was cut by 6 bases and J by 8 bases, with 29 bases left in between. Germline CDR1 SEHNR, CDR2 FQNEAQ (reference sequence). Graves' hyperthyroidism was deemed stable given no ophthalmopathy progression within 18 months. Aged 18 to 65, the patients had hyperthyroidism that was newly diagnosed and had lasted under 2 months. 10 ml of fresh peripheral blood supplied the PBMCs.

The chain uses TRBV7-9 and TRBJ2-1; D might be TRBD2 (6 bases). Sequences were obtained from blood. This TCR derives from a woman aged 25 to 45 with Graves' hyperthyroidism. Written as DNA, the CDR3 is TGTGCCAGCAGATCACCTAAAGAGAGGAATCTAGCGTTCGATGAGCAGTTCTTC. Protein: CASRSPKERNLAFDEQFF.